The 21 T cell receptor beta chains presented below share a single source sample, sequenced in a study of T-cell reconstitution after alpha-beta-depleted transplantation in children. It was with unique molecular identifiers that the TCRbeta library was prepared. Using its own MiXCR run on the PCR reads, TCRdb lists one record per CDR3 protein. The data contain hundreds of thousands of distinct CDR3 sequences, approximately 29% of them singletons. Sequencing used PBMCs from the stem cell graft donor, obtained from the stem cell graft. The receptors shown here come from a human donor who donated a stem cell graft to a child with aplastic anemia.

This clonotype was recorded many times. This chain uses TRBV29-1 with TRBJ2-1, with TRBD2 matching 8 bases. The CDR3 covers 14 residues. V was pared by 2 bases and J by 7 bases, with 7 bases of the junction left unmatched. Germline V CDR1 and CDR2: SQVTM, ANQGSEA. CDR3 region: CSVETILAENEQFF. DNA for the CDR3: TGCAGCGTTGAAACTATACTAGCGGAAAATGAGCAGTTCTTC.

There are a few counts of this clonotype. The chain joins TRBV5-1 to TRBJ2-2; D may be TRBD1 (6 bases). There are 15 residues in the CDR3. Germline CDR1 is SGHRS and CDR2 is YFSETQ. V lost 2 bases to trimming and J lost 0 bases, with 8 bases between them. Written as DNA, the CDR3 is TGCGCCAGCAGCTTACAGGGATCGAACACCGGGGAGCTGTTTTTT. It translates to CASSLQGSNTGELFF.

Only a few counts were recorded for this clonotype. In nucleotides, the CDR3 is TGCGCCAGCAGCTTGCGTGCAGGGGGCGGCACTGAAGCTTTCTTT. This gives the protein CASSLRAGGGTEAFF. The chain joins TRBV5-1 to TRBJ1-1; 8 bases are a match to TRBD1. The CDR3 is 15 amino acids. V lost 1 base, J lost 4 bases, and 6 bases stayed unmatched. Per germline, CDR1 SGHRS and CDR2 YFSETQ.

The rearrangement uses TRBV2 and TRBJ2-7, with a weak D call TRBD1 (6 bases). The length of the CDR3 is 15 residues. Trimming shortened V by 5 bases and J by 0 bases, and 14 bases separated the two germline ends. Germline loops: CDR1 SNHLY, CDR2 FYNNEI. This CDR3 reads CASSWVGASSYEQYF. CDR3 in DNA: TGTGCCAGCAGTTGGGTGGGGGCGAGCTCCTACGAGCAGTACTTC.

V usage is TRBV20-1 and J usage is TRBJ2-3; D remains unclear. V was shortened by 3 bases and J by 0 bases, with 10 bases between the two germline ends. CDR1 is DFQATT, CDR2 SNEGSKA, per germline (reference sequence). The CDR3 has 14 amino acids. CDR3 in DNA: TGCAGTGCTAGGCCACCCGCCAGCACAGATACGCAGTATTTT. This sequence encodes CSARPPASTDTQYF.

This clonotype was counted between two and nine times. One junction end disagrees with the germline gene, perhaps due to a read error. The V and J genes are TRBV18 and TRBJ1-1, with a weak D call TRBD1 (6 bases). This CDR3 is 16 amino acids long. The germline V gene encodes CDR1 KGHSH and CDR2 LQKENI. The CDR3 DNA reads as TGTGCCAGCTCGCCACGGGGGGCGCATCTGAGCACTGAAGCTTTCTTT. This encodes CASSPRGAHLSTEAFF.

This chain connects TRBV19 to TRBJ1-5; 7 nucleotides agree with TRBD1. V dropped 8 bases and J dropped 3; count of bases not matched to a gene: 7. CDR3 size: 14 residues. Germline assignment: CDR1 LNHDA and CDR2 SQIVND (reference sequence). The CDR3 loop is CASCRDRSNQPQHF. In nucleotides, the CDR3 is TGTGCCAGTTGCCGGGACAGATCCAATCAGCCCCAGCATTTT.

The chain employs TRBV7-6 and TRBJ1-1; D is unresolved. The CDR3 extends over 14 amino acids. Trimming cost V 1 base and J 1 base, with 7 bases left between them. The germline CDR1 and CDR2 sequences are SGHVS and FNYEAQ. The CDR3 coding sequence is TGTGCCAGCAGCTTAGGTCCAGCGAACACTGAAGCTTTCTTT. Translation gives CASSLGPANTEAFF. The variable domain in full, with the rest retrieved from reference TRBV7-6 and TRBJ1-1, is GAGVSQSPRYKVTKRGQDVALRCDPISGHVSLYWYRQALGQGPEFLTYFNYEAQQDKSGLPNDRFSAERPEGSISTLTIQRTEQRDSAMYRCASSLGPANTEAFFGQGTRLTVV.

The J gene is TRBJ2-3, the V gene TRBV12-3 or TRBV12-4, with TRBD2 matching 14 bases. The V segment lost 6 bases and the J segment 1 base; nucleotides outside the gene matches: 9. The length of the CDR3 is 18 residues. CDR3 loop: CASSQKTGLAGGTDTQYF. CDR3 in DNA: TGTGCCAGCAGCCAAAAAACGGGACTAGCGGGAGGCACAGATACGCAGTATTTT.

The chain employs TRBV19 and TRBJ2-1; the match to TRBD2 covers 8 bases. V shed 11 bases, J shed 4 bases, and the junction held 10 bases outside the gene matches. Germline V gives CDR1 LNHDA, CDR2 SQIVND (reference sequence). This CDR3 has 14 residues. The CDR3, as DNA: TGTGCCTCAAGGAGCGGGGGCGAGTACAATGAGCAGTTCTTC. Residues: CASRSGGEYNEQFF. Full variable domain (missing parts from reference TRBV19 and TRBJ2-1): DGGITQSPKYLFRKEGQNVTLSCEQNLNHDAMYWYRQDPGQGLRLIYYSQIVNDFQKGDIAEGYSVSREKKESFPLTVTSAQKNPTAFYLCASRSGGEYNEQFFGPGTRLTVL.

In its sample, this clonotype was seen a few times. This chain links TRBV18 with TRBJ1-5; the D gene is possibly TRBD1 (6 bases). Germline-derived CDR1 and CDR2 are KGHSH and LQKENI. This CDR3 has 13 residues. Trimming left V 4 bases short and J 6 bases short, with 10 bases between. DNA of the CDR3: TGTGCCAGCTCACAGGGGGAAGGTCAGCCCCAGCATTTT. Amino acids: CASSQGEGQPQHF.

V gene TRBV5-6 combines with J gene TRBJ2-7; TRBD1 matches 8 bases. CDR3 size: 16 residues. Looked up from germline, CDR1 is SGHDT and CDR2 is YYEEEE. V shed 3 bases, J shed 4 bases, and the junction held 12 bases outside the gene matches. This chain's CDR3 is CASSSFRGRNNYEQYV. Written as DNA, the CDR3 is TGTGCCAGCAGCTCCTTCAGGGGGCGAAACAATTACGAGCAGTACGTC.

The V call is TRBV7-9, the J call TRBJ1-1, with no clear D. This CDR3 is 14 amino acids long. The germline V and J ends were trimmed by 2 bases and 1 base, with 8 bases remaining between them. Germline CDR1 is SEHNR and CDR2 is FQNEAQ (reference sequence). CDR3 coding DNA: TGTGCCAGCAGCTTACGAGACGCGAACACTGAAGCTTTCTTT. It translates to CASSLRDANTEAFF.

This clonotype has only a few counts. The rearrangement uses TRBV7-9 and TRBJ2-5, with a possible D match to TRBD1 (6 bases). CDR3 length: 13 residues. Trimming shortened V by 5 bases and J by 5 bases, and 12 bases separated the two germline ends. Germline loops: CDR1 SEHNR, CDR2 FQNEAQ (reference sequence). CDR3 nucleotide sequence: TGTGCCAGCAGCCCTGGACAGTGGGAGACCCAGTACTTC. Protein: CASSPGQWETQYF.

In nucleotides, the CDR3 is TGTGCCGCCTTCGGACAGGGGGCTGGAAACACCATATATTTT. It encodes CAAFGQGAGNTIYF. The V gene is TRBV28, the J gene TRBJ1-3, with 10 positions matching TRBD1. In germline, CDR1 is MDHEN, CDR2 SYDVKM. This CDR3 comprises 14 residues. J was trimmed by 2 bases and V by 11 bases; bases with no gene match: 6. The complete variable domain, with remaining parts taken from reference TRBV28 and TRBJ1-3, reads DVKVTQSSRYLVKRTGEKVFLECVQDMDHENMFWYRQDPGLGLRLIYFSYDVKMKEKGDIPEGYSVSREKKERFSLILESASTNQTSMYLCAAFGQGAGNTIYFGEGSWLTVV.

The genes are TRBV18 and TRBJ2-1; 9 nucleotides agree with TRBD1. The CDR3 covers 14 residues. The germline gives CDR1 KGHSH, CDR2 LQKENI. J was trimmed by 7 bases and V by 3 bases; bases with no gene match: 4. CDR3 amino acids: CASSPGTGFNEQFF. CDR3 coding DNA: TGTGCCAGCTCACCGGGGACAGGGTTTAATGAGCAGTTCTTC. Based on the CDR3 plus reference TRBV18 and TRBJ2-1, the full variable domain is NAGVMQNPRHLVRRRGQEARLRCSPMKGHSHVYWYRQLPEEGLKFMVYLQKENIIDESGMPKERFSAEFPKEGPSILRIQQVVRGDSAAYFCASSPGTGFNEQFFGPGTRLTVL.

J is TRBJ2-5 and V is TRBV29-1; possible D gene TRBD2, 6 bases. V was clipped by 7 bases and J by 4 bases, with 10 bases between them. Germline V gives CDR1 SQVTM, CDR2 ANQGSEA. The length of the CDR3 is 11 residues. The CDR3 loop is CSGAGLETQYF. For the CDR3, the DNA is TGCAGCGGCGCGGGATTAGAGACCCAGTACTTC.

The chain couples TRBV29-1 to TRBJ2-7; TRBD2 matches at 11 bases. The CDR3 is 18 amino acids. The germline gives CDR1 SQVTM, CDR2 ANQGSEA. Trimming removed 0 bases from V and 3 bases from J; junction bases left unmatched: 13. This chain's CDR3 is CSVEEAGNPSGRYYEQYV. The CDR3 bases are TGCAGCGTTGAAGAAGCCGGGAATCCTAGCGGGAGGTACTACGAGCAGTACGTC.

The rearrangement links TRBV10-3 to TRBJ2-1; 9 bases align to TRBD2. The length of the CDR3 is 16 residues. The V gene's germline CDR1 is ENHRY and CDR2 SYGVKD. Trimming at V came to 2 bases and at J to 10 bases, leaving 12 bases not matched to a gene. CDR3 in DNA: TGTGCCATCAGTGAGACGATGGTAGCGGGAGCAAGAGAGCAGTTCTTC. Residues: CAISETMVAGAREQFF.

This sequence joins TRBV30 and TRBJ2-3; TRBD2 matches 9 bases. There are 15 residues in the CDR3. Trimming took 4 bases from V and 2 from J; bases not matched to a gene: 7. Germline lookup yields CDR1 GTSNPN and CDR2 SVGIG (reference sequence). CDR3: CAWTAGGNPTDTQYF. As DNA, the CDR3 is TGTGCCTGGACAGCGGGGGGTAACCCCACAGATACGCAGTATTTT.

The V and J genes are TRBV6-2 or TRBV6-3 and TRBJ2-5; perhaps D is TRBD1 or TRBD2 (5 bases each). V lost 5 bases, J lost 3 bases, and 19 bases lay in between. Germline V gene lookup returns CDR1 MNHEY and CDR2 SVGEGT. CDR3 length equals 16 residues. CDR3 loop: CASSPLGVLEEETQYF. CDR3 in DNA: TGTGCCAGCAGTCCGCTGGGGGTGTTGGAAGAAGAGACCCAGTACTTC.